A selection of T cell receptor beta chains follows, all from one sample in a study of T cell changes during pregnancy in multiple sclerosis. The protocol was immunoSEQ multiplex PCR, while the TCRdb copy is restricted to in-frame clones and leaves out a portion. The sample holds some 120,000 clones, approximately 90% seen once. This specimen consisted of peripheral blood, obtained in the third trimester of pregnancy. The receptor set was obtained from a female donor with multiple sclerosis, enrolled in a pregnancy study. Both conserved end residues are part of each CDR3. Each record gives: CDR3 protein, CDR3 DNA, D gene, V gene, clone size, J gene. The D gene is left open where the match is weak. Clone size is stated in some rows and not others, as once, few, many or a class when expanded.

cdr3_aa: CASSLMQGEATEAFF
cdr3_nt: TGTGCCAGCAGCTTGATGCAGGGGGAGGCCACTGAAGCTTTCTTT
d_call: TRBD1
v_call: TRBV5-6
clone_size: .
j_call: TRBJ1-1

cdr3_aa: CAWSGLPGDTEAFF
cdr3_nt: TGTGCCTGGAGTGGGCTCCCAGGGGACACTGAAGCTTTCTTT
d_call: .
v_call: TRBV30
clone_size: few
j_call: TRBJ1-1

cdr3_aa: CASSLTGNPQETQYF
cdr3_nt: TGCGCCAGCAGCTTGACCGGGAACCCTCAAGAGACCCAGTACTTC
d_call: .
v_call: TRBV5-1
clone_size: .
j_call: TRBJ2-5

cdr3_aa: CASSQGRPGPLRGHTDTQYF
cdr3_nt: TGTGCCAGCAGCCAAGGGAGACCAGGGCCTCTTAGGGGGCACACAGATACGCAGTATTTT
d_call: TRBD1
v_call: TRBV4-2
clone_size: once
j_call: TRBJ2-3

cdr3_aa: CASSPVERGGSYNEQFF
cdr3_nt: TGTGCCAGCTCACCAGTGGAGCGGGGGGGATCCTACAATGAGCAGTTCTTC
d_call: TRBD2
v_call: TRBV18
clone_size: .
j_call: TRBJ2-1

cdr3_aa: CASSLSGQHQSTNEKLFF
cdr3_nt: TGTGCCAGCAGCTTGTCAGGCCAGCATCAATCAACTAATGAAAAACTGTTTTTT
d_call: .
v_call: TRBV5-7
clone_size: .
j_call: TRBJ1-4

cdr3_aa: CASKGGDQNTGELFF
cdr3_nt: TGTGCCAGTAAGGGCGGGGACCAGAACACCGGGGAGCTGTTTTTT
d_call: .
v_call: TRBV19
clone_size: .
j_call: TRBJ2-2

cdr3_aa: CASSVSGSVSYNEQFF
cdr3_nt: TGTGCCAGCAGTGTAAGCGGGAGCGTTTCCTACAATGAGCAGTTCTTC
d_call: TRBD2
v_call: TRBV6-1
clone_size: .
j_call: TRBJ2-1

cdr3_aa: CASSVGRGAYTGELFF
cdr3_nt: TGTGCCAGCAGCGTAGGGCGGGGGGCTTACACCGGGGAGCTGTTTTTT
d_call: TRBD2
v_call: TRBV9
clone_size: .
j_call: TRBJ2-2

cdr3_aa: CASSVDGSSGNTIYF
cdr3_nt: TGCGCCAGCAGCGTGGACGGTAGCTCTGGAAACACCATATATTTT
d_call: .
v_call: TRBV5-1
clone_size: .
j_call: TRBJ1-3

cdr3_aa: CASRDHSGEQFF
cdr3_nt: TGTGCCAGCAGAGACCATAGCGGAGAGCAGTTCTTC
d_call: .
v_call: TRBV28
clone_size: .
j_call: TRBJ2-1

cdr3_aa: CASGDSTGNTEAFF
cdr3_nt: TGTGCTAGTGGCGATTCGACAGGGAACACTGAAGCTTTCTTT
d_call: .
v_call: TRBV12-5
clone_size: .
j_call: TRBJ1-1

cdr3_aa: CASSHDRGAGELFF
cdr3_nt: TGCGCCAGCAGCCATGACAGGGGAGCCGGGGAGCTGTTTTTT
d_call: TRBD1
v_call: TRBV5-1
clone_size: .
j_call: TRBJ2-2

cdr3_aa: CASSLVKRDNEQFF
cdr3_nt: TGCGCCAGCAGCTTGGTGAAACGAGACAATGAGCAGTTCTTC
d_call: .
v_call: TRBV5-1
clone_size: .
j_call: TRBJ2-1

cdr3_aa: CASSVGGVAGGTDTQYF
cdr3_nt: TGTGCCAGCAGCGTAGGGGGAGTAGCGGGAGGCACAGATACGCAGTATTTT
d_call: TRBD2
v_call: TRBV9
clone_size: .
j_call: TRBJ2-3

cdr3_aa: CASSRRESGEQFF
cdr3_nt: TGTGCCAGCAGCCGCCGAGAGAGCGGAGAGCAGTTCTTC
d_call: .
v_call: TRBV7-9
clone_size: .
j_call: TRBJ2-1

cdr3_aa: CASSLGAAQGEKLFF
cdr3_nt: TGTGCCAGCAGTTTAGGAGCGGCTCAGGGGGAAAAACTGTTTTTT
d_call: .
v_call: TRBV28
clone_size: .
j_call: TRBJ1-4

cdr3_aa: CASSFRDSNEQYF
cdr3_nt: TGTGCCAGCAGCTTCCGGGACAGCAACGAGCAGTACTTC
d_call: TRBD1
v_call: TRBV9
clone_size: .
j_call: TRBJ2-7

cdr3_aa: CASSEGQGVGGETQYF
cdr3_nt: TGTGCCAGCAGTGAAGGGCAGGGGGTAGGGGGAGAGACCCAGTACTTC
d_call: TRBD1
v_call: TRBV2
clone_size: .
j_call: TRBJ2-5

cdr3_aa: CASSLQQGSGNTIYF
cdr3_nt: TGCGCCAGCAGCTTGCAACAGGGGAGTGGAAACACCATATATTTT
d_call: TRBD1
v_call: TRBV5-1
clone_size: .
j_call: TRBJ1-3

cdr3_aa: CASSLDRGRGVNTEAFF
cdr3_nt: TGTGCCAGCAGCCTGGACAGGGGGAGAGGAGTGAACACTGAAGCTTTCTTT
d_call: TRBD1
v_call: TRBV5-6
clone_size: once
j_call: TRBJ1-1

cdr3_aa: CASSPAGIGIDEQFF
cdr3_nt: TGTGCCAGCAGCCCAGCGGGGATTGGGATCGATGAGCAGTTCTTC
d_call: TRBD2
v_call: TRBV7-3
clone_size: .
j_call: TRBJ2-1

cdr3_aa: CASSLDSGSNQPQHF
cdr3_nt: TGCGCCAGCAGCTTGGATTCGGGTAGCAATCAGCCCCAGCATTTT
d_call: .
v_call: TRBV5-1
clone_size: .
j_call: TRBJ1-5

cdr3_aa: CASSYGESSYNEQFF
cdr3_nt: TGTGCCAGCAGTTACGGGGAGAGCTCCTACAATGAGCAGTTCTTC
d_call: .
v_call: TRBV6-5
clone_size: .
j_call: TRBJ2-1

cdr3_aa: CASSESGPVGQETQYF
cdr3_nt: TGCGCCAGCAGTGAGTCGGGCCCGGTCGGCCAAGAGACCCAGTACTTC
d_call: .
v_call: TRBV10-2
clone_size: .
j_call: TRBJ2-5

cdr3_aa: CASSPLSGGVGETQYF
cdr3_nt: TGTGCCAGCTCACCCCTGAGCGGGGGGGTCGGAGAGACCCAGTACTTC
d_call: TRBD2
v_call: TRBV18
clone_size: .
j_call: TRBJ2-5

cdr3_aa: CASSPQRTASSYNEQFF
cdr3_nt: TGTGCCAGCTCACCCCAACGGACAGCGAGCTCCTACAATGAGCAGTTCTTC
d_call: .
v_call: TRBV18
clone_size: .
j_call: TRBJ2-1

cdr3_aa: CAISAQGIHDEQYF
cdr3_nt: TGTGCCATCAGTGCGCAGGGAATTCATGACGAGCAGTACTTC
d_call: .
v_call: TRBV10-3
clone_size: .
j_call: TRBJ2-7

cdr3_aa: CASSLESQGPMNTEAFF
cdr3_nt: TGTGCCAGCAGCTTAGAATCTCAGGGGCCCATGAACACTGAAGCTTTCTTT
d_call: .
v_call: TRBV7-9
clone_size: .
j_call: TRBJ1-1

cdr3_aa: CASGGTGLEETQYF
cdr3_nt: TGTGCTAGTGGTGGGACAGGTTTGGAGGAGACCCAGTACTTC
d_call: TRBD1
v_call: TRBV12-5
clone_size: .
j_call: TRBJ2-5

cdr3_aa: CASSRQGWYQPQHF
cdr3_nt: TGTGCCAGCAGTCGACAGGGATGGTATCAGCCCCAGCATTTT
d_call: TRBD1
v_call: TRBV28
clone_size: .
j_call: TRBJ1-5

cdr3_aa: CASKGQGTDTIYF
cdr3_nt: TGTGCCAGTAAGGGACAGGGAACTGACACCATATATTTT
d_call: TRBD1
v_call: TRBV27
clone_size: .
j_call: TRBJ1-3

cdr3_aa: CASSQDVAGGTYSTDTQYF
cdr3_nt: TGTGCCAGCAGCCAAGATGTAGCGGGAGGGACCTATAGCACAGATACGCAGTATTTT
d_call: TRBD2
v_call: TRBV4-2
clone_size: .
j_call: TRBJ2-3

cdr3_aa: CASSLGTGGPGNTIYF
cdr3_nt: TGTGCCAGCAGCCTCGGGACAGGGGGACCAGGAAACACCATATATTTT
d_call: TRBD1
v_call: TRBV9
clone_size: .
j_call: TRBJ1-3

cdr3_aa: CASSLHILRGTEAFF
cdr3_nt: TGTGCCAGCAGCTTGCACATCCTAAGGGGTACTGAAGCTTTCTTT
d_call: .
v_call: TRBV7-9
clone_size: few
j_call: TRBJ1-1